This T cell receptor (beta chain) was observed in a study of technical replicates of blood from a handful of donors. Assay: immunoSEQ multiplex PCR; the TCRdb copy retains only in-frame clones and omits some. The sample shows 74,000 or so clones, just over 90% of them seen only once. CDR1 SGHNT and CDR2 YYREEE come from the germline V gene (reference sequence). Between the trimmed V and J ends, which lost 4 bases and 0 bases, there was a span of 20 bases. This CDR3 has 18 residues. This clone was seen a single time. The chain uses TRBV5-4 and TRBJ2-4; D may be TRBD1 (5 bases). The sample taken for sequencing was T cells isolated from PBMCs. The TCR originated in a human donor in good health. CDR3 nucleotide sequence: TGTGCCAGCAGCCCTGGGGCCGGCGGCACCCTAGCCAAAAACATTCAGTACTTC. Encoded protein: CASSPGAGGTLAKNIQYF.